This entry concerns a single TCR beta chain. The CDR3 contains 15 residues. Germline V gives CDR1 MNHEY, CDR2 SVGEGT. Trimming removed 5 bases from V and 7 bases from J; junction bases left unmatched: 10. The entry originates in a study of blood T cell repertoires in COVID-19. Overall study context: The study drew acute and convalescent COVID-19 samples from the United States, Italy and Spain.

Original methodology: Reference gene primer amplification yielded estimated nucleated cell counts. Assay: immunoSEQ multiplex PCR; the TCRdb copy retains only in-frame clones and omits some. The DNA was the basis for D and trimming; V, J and clone size are from that table. This sample has 65,000 to 90,000 clones, with roughly nine tenths found just once. The sequence derives from a man aged 45-65 years with acute or convalescent COVID-19. This rearrangement joins TRBV6-2 or TRBV6-3 to TRBJ1-5; 8 bases map to TRBD1. Sequenced input: peripheral blood. Here the CDR3 DNA reads TGTGCCAGCAGTAACGGACAGGGTCTGGGACAGCCCCAGCATTTT. Amino acids: CASSNGQGLGQPQHF.